Listed below are T cell receptor beta chains from one sample, sequenced in a study of blood T cell repertoires in COVID-19. Measured with immunoSEQ multiplex PCR; TCRdb has only the in-frame clones, and not every one. The sample includes over 250,000 clones, roughly 85% of them seen just once. What was sequenced was peripheral blood. The origin of the receptors is a woman in her 70s with acute or convalescent COVID-19. The CDR3 runs from the conserved cysteine through the conserved F or W. The D gene is left open where the match is weak. Not all rows give a size; the values are once, few, many and, for expanded clones, a class.

CDR3 protein	CDR3 DNA	V gene	J gene	CDR3 length	clone size	D gene
CATALVGGNTEAFF	TGTGCCACCGCCCTAGTCGGGGGAAACACTGAAGCTTTCTTT	TRBV6-5	TRBJ1-1	14	.	.
CASSLDGGALNEQFF	TGCGCCAGCAGCTTGGACGGGGGGGCCCTAAATGAGCAGTTCTTC	TRBV5-1	TRBJ2-1	15	.	TRBD2
CASSEYTGNNSPLHF	TGTGCCAGCAGTGAATATACGGGTAATAATTCACCCCTCCACTTT	TRBV2	TRBJ1-6	15	.	.
CASSSDRGSGNTIYF	TGTGCCAGCAGCTCAGACAGGGGGTCTGGAAACACCATATATTTT	TRBV7-9	TRBJ1-3	15	.	TRBD1
CASSFVREKLFF	TGTGCCAGCAGCTTCGTGAGGGAAAAACTGTTTTTT	TRBV11-2	TRBJ1-4	12	.	.
CASSNGGVEETQYF	TGTGCCAGTAGTAATGGGGGGGTCGAAGAGACCCAGTACTTC	TRBV19	TRBJ2-5	14	.	TRBD2
CASSEWGGPNTGELFF	TGTGCCAGCAGTGAATGGGGGGGTCCCAACACCGGGGAGCTGTTTTTT	TRBV25-1	TRBJ2-2	16	.	TRBD2
CASSLRNYGYTF	TGTGCCAGCAGTTTACGGAACTATGGCTACACCTTC	TRBV12-3/TRBV12-4	TRBJ1-2	12	few	.
CASSQDYRDGYTF	TGTGCCAGCAGCCAAGATTACAGGGATGGCTACACCTTC	TRBV3-1/TRBV3-2	TRBJ1-2	13	.	.
CASSSVGGPYEQYF	TGTGCCAGCAGCTCTGTTGGAGGGCCTTACGAGCAGTACTTC	TRBV7-9	TRBJ2-7	14	.	.
CASSLPTSQAGELFF	TGCGCCAGCAGCTTACCGACTAGTCAGGCCGGGGAGCTGTTTTTT	TRBV5-1	TRBJ2-2	15	.	.
CASRGTGRYEQYF	TGTGCCAGCAGGGGGACAGGACGCTACGAGCAGTACTTC	TRBV28	TRBJ2-7	13	.	TRBD1
CATSTGLGDEQYF	TGTGCCACCTCGACAGGGCTGGGAGACGAGCAGTACTTC	TRBV18	TRBJ2-7	13	.	TRBD1
CASHRVGNSPLHF	TGTGCCAGCCATCGGGTGGGTAATTCACCCCTCCACTTT	TRBV5-5	TRBJ1-6	13	.	.
CASERVQGAGYTF	TGTGCCAGCGAGCGGGTCCAGGGGGCCGGCTACACCTTC	TRBV2	TRBJ1-2	13	.	TRBD1
CSGQGGPETQYF	TGCAGCGGACAGGGGGGGCCAGAGACCCAGTACTTC	TRBV29-1	TRBJ2-5	12	.	TRBD1
CASGYGQAAYEQYF	TGCGCCAGCGGGTACGGACAGGCCGCCTACGAGCAGTACTTC	TRBV5-1	TRBJ2-7	14	.	TRBD1
CASGVAGGLVETQYF	TGTGCCAGCGGGGTAGCGGGGGGGCTCGTAGAGACCCAGTACTTC	TRBV7-9	TRBJ2-5	15	.	TRBD2
CSGSDRLGTEAFF	TGCAGCGGCTCCGACAGGCTGGGCACTGAAGCTTTCTTT	TRBV29-1	TRBJ1-1	13	.	.
CASSPPGDTEAFF	TGTGCCAGCTCACCACCCGGGGACACTGAAGCTTTCTTT	TRBV18	TRBJ1-1	13	.	.
CASSSQPGQGAFGGGYTF	TGTGCCAGCAGTTCCCAGCCGGGACAGGGGGCGTTTGGCGGTGGCTACACCTTC	TRBV27	TRBJ1-2	18	.	TRBD1
CASSPTTGGLYGYTF	TGTGCCAGCAGTCCTACGACAGGGGGACTCTATGGCTACACCTTC	TRBV6-4	TRBJ1-2	15	.	TRBD1
CASSSQGLGYTF	TGCGCCAGCAGCTCACAGGGTTTGGGCTACACCTTC	TRBV5-1	TRBJ1-2	12	.	.
CAWSRDSNQPQHF	TGTGCCTGGAGTCGAGACAGTAATCAGCCCCAGCATTTT	TRBV30	TRBJ1-5	13	.	.
CASSRGTGYADTQYF	TGTGCCAGCAGTCGGGGGACAGGGTACGCAGATACGCAGTATTTT	TRBV6-5	TRBJ2-3	15	.	TRBD1
CASSQGPGHGDIQYF	TGTGCCAGCAGCCAAGGTCCAGGGCATGGAGACATTCAGTACTTC	TRBV3-1/TRBV3-2	TRBJ2-4	15	once	.
CASSFGISNQPQHF	TGTGCCAGCAGCTTCGGGATTAGCAATCAGCCCCAGCATTTT	TRBV5-8	TRBJ1-5	14	.	.
CAVENPGNGYTF	TGTGCCGTGGAAAATCCAGGGAATGGCTACACCTTC	TRBV15	TRBJ1-2	12	.	.
CASSQDYDRLRYSPLHF	TGCGCCAGCAGCCAAGATTATGACAGATTGAGGTATTCACCCCTCCACTTT	TRBV4-1	TRBJ1-6	17	.	.
CASSQRRGGLDTQYF	TGTGCCAGCAGCCAACGGCGGGGGGGTCTGGATACGCAGTATTTT	TRBV3-1/TRBV3-2	TRBJ2-3	15	.	TRBD2
CASSYGTGVLSPLHF	TGTGCCAGCAGTTACGGGACAGGGGTTCTTTCACCCCTCCACTTT	TRBV6-5	TRBJ1-6	15	.	TRBD1
CASSPRGRVKGTEAFF	TGCGCCAGCAGCCCCAGGGGGCGCGTTAAGGGCACTGAAGCTTTCTTT	TRBV4-1	TRBJ1-1	16	.	TRBD1
CASPRLAGGTGELFF	TGTGCCAGCCCCCGACTAGCGGGGGGCACCGGGGAGCTGTTTTTT	TRBV6-5	TRBJ2-2	15	.	TRBD2
CASSLSGATNEKLFF	TGTGCCAGCAGCTTGAGTGGAGCAACTAATGAAAAACTGTTTTTT	TRBV5-6	TRBJ1-4	15	.	.
CASSENQGRGYGYTF	TGTGCCAGTAGTGAAAACCAGGGAAGAGGCTATGGCTACACCTTC	TRBV19	TRBJ1-2	15	.	.
CASGSGSVDIQYF	TGTGCCAGCGGATCAGGATCGGTAGACATTCAGTACTTC	TRBV6-5	TRBJ2-4	13	.	.
CASSRDYQTQYF	TGTGCCAGCAGTCGGGACTACCAGACCCAGTACTTC	TRBV12-3/TRBV12-4	TRBJ2-5	12	once	TRBD2
CASSFSGQGMNTEAFF	TGTGCCAGCAGCTTCTCGGGACAGGGGATGAACACTGAAGCTTTCTTT	TRBV11-2	TRBJ1-1	16	.	TRBD1
CASSEERGTGAFF	TGCGCCAGCAGTGAGGAGAGGGGGACAGGGGCTTTCTTT	TRBV10-2	TRBJ1-1	13	once	TRBD1
CASSSTGKSRTEAFF	TGTGCCAGCTCATCAACAGGAAAAAGTCGTACTGAAGCTTTCTTT	TRBV18	TRBJ1-1	15	.	.
CASSLYGEKGGELFF	TGTGCCAGCAGCCTTTACGGGGAGAAAGGCGGGGAGCTGTTTTTT	TRBV4-2	TRBJ2-2	15	.	.
CASSQELSSWVEKLFF	TGTGCCAGCAGCCAAGAACTAAGCTCCTGGGTCGAAAAACTGTTTTTT	TRBV3-1/TRBV3-2	TRBJ1-4	16	.	.
CASTAYTSSTEAFF	TGTGCCAGCACCGCTTATACCAGTTCGACTGAAGCTTTCTTT	TRBV7-9	TRBJ1-1	14	once	.
CASSATGGSGYGYTF	TGTGCCAGCAGTGCAACAGGGGGCAGCGGCTATGGCTACACCTTC	TRBV28	TRBJ1-2	15	.	TRBD1
CASSPGQGYGYTF	TGTGCCAGCAGCCCGGGACAGGGCTATGGCTACACCTTC	TRBV5-4	TRBJ1-2	13	.	TRBD1
CAISESTRGSNQPQHF	TGTGCCATCAGTGAGTCGACTCGCGGGAGCAATCAGCCCCAGCATTTT	TRBV10-3	TRBJ1-5	16	once	.
CASSSPGVSPLHF	TGTGCCAGCAGCTCCCCAGGTGTTTCACCCCTCCACTTT	TRBV5-6	TRBJ1-6	13	.	.